Detailed here is one TCR beta chain. Its antigen is not yet known. Base qualities are not recorded, but no much larger clone differs from it by a single base. Including the terminal cysteine and phenylalanine, the CDR3 comprises 17 residues. Of all the DNA, just the CDR3 is kept, 51 bases in frame from base 1. The germline V gene sets CDR1 to SGHTS and CDR2 to YDEGEE. V ends up 5 bases short and J 0 bases short, with an unmatched junction base count of 8. The data are from a study of shared clonotypes between healthy human individuals (dated by TCRdb to the early 2020s). Describing the broader study: The cohort included a few men and a couple of women between 18 and 49 years of age. Each donor's leukapheresis produced roughly between about 0.9 and 9.5 billion PBMCs. Per donor, three plates each were used for CD4 naive and CD4 memory, two for CD8 naive, and one for CD8 memory. To increase sequencing depth and limit assay-specific biases, TCR repertoire library preparation and sequencing were carried out by different laboratories using diverse techniques. The study deeply sequenced blood TCR repertoires of about 5 healthy adults to estimate repertoire size and the extent of clonotype sharing between individuals. What the work shows at the level of the full study, not this receptor alone: When several donors were compared, the shared fraction of clonotypes was about 5.5% for naive CD4, approximately 3.3% for naive CD8, 2.3% for memory CD4, and 0.35% to 0.4% for memory CD8. Incomplete sequencing was indicated by rarefaction of sorted-subset datasets, despite the large sequencing depth. Larger estimated clonotype richness was generally found for naive subsets than for memory subsets. Sampling was limited to blood, and TCR repertoires in tissue likely differ from TCR repertoires in blood. Based on pairwise subsampling, the degree of clonotype sharing among donors was expected to be affected by sequencing depth. Compared with non-shared clonotypes, the clonotypes found in all four sorted-subset donors had higher generation probabilities. The genetic and exposure-history diversity represented was limited by the small number of donors.

The donors were healthy, HIV-negative adults who had no recently reported acute infections or vaccinations. Every donor was a Caucasian adult living in Nashville, Tennessee, USA. CD4+ T cells were enriched by magnetic negative selection; naive cells were then positively selected on CD45RA, and the negative fraction formed the memory subset. After blood collection by leukapheresis, PBMCs were isolated using Ficoll-Histopaque density gradient centrifugation and then cryopreserved in the vapor phase of liquid nitrogen. Analytical flow cytometry was used to check the purity and quantity of each magnetically sorted T cell population. Genomic DNA was isolated from every sorted fraction and measured by UV absorbance on a Nanodrop 2000c. Using the deep immunoSEQ assay, multiplex PCR amplified TCR CDR3 regions from genomic DNA. For each cell subset, the extracted genomic DNA was distributed evenly across all wells of several immunoSEQ 96-well plates, and each plate served as one replicate. Each replicate PCR for sorted subsets received roughly 0.2 ug genomic DNA, equal to about 30,000 T cell genomes. Purified libraries were measured with a Qubit 3.0 fluorometer, size-checked on a Bioanalyzer 2100, and measured again with the KAPA Library Quantification kit. Each immunoSEQ 96-well plate was sequenced on its own single-read 150-cycle Illumina NextSeq 550 flow cell. The source study handled its data this way. Because the immunoSEQ output held only junctional sequences and lacked quality scores, the filtering could not match the filtering applied to full-length reads. To assign V/J genes and CDR3, sequences were annotated against IMGT germline references using PyIR, a Python wrapper for IgBLAST v1.9. Reads were removed for weak V/J assignments (E-value above 1e-6), missing CDR3, stop codons, out-of-frame junctions, or ambiguous translated residues. V3J clonotypes were defined as sequences sharing an identical inferred V gene, J gene, and CDR3 amino acid sequence. Percentage overlap between repertoires was computed as shared unique clonotypes divided by the size of the smaller repertoire. Richness of each repertoire was evaluated using RTK rarefaction, the Chao1 estimator, and Recon v2.1 estimates of unobserved clonotypes. For all TCRbeta clonotypes obtained by the gDNA method from four donors, generation probabilities were computed with OLGA. Drawn from immuneACCESS, this table holds only the in-frame rearrangements with V and J called that TCRdb kept. Clones are partly lost; checked studies trace under half to an unresolved V gene and leave the rest unexplained. V and J calls and clone size are copied from that table; D and trimming were computed from the DNA. A total of 2 million to 2.5 million clones appear in this sample, approximately 93% of them only once. The ten largest clones represent about 0.38% of the sample.

This TCR was recovered from a man younger than 35 in good health. Some clones in this sample may be carry-over from other donors' samples. The rearranged segments are TRBV5-8 and TRBJ1-5; 10 bases in the junction line up with TRBD1. Sequenced: naive CD4+ T cells from PBMCs. The cell subset or site label here, explained by the study, means: CD45RA+ positively selected. The CDR3 protein sequence reads: CASRPGTGVVSNQPQHF. Here is the DNA: TGTGCCAGCAGGCCCGGGACAGGGGTCGTTAGCAATCAGCCCCAGCATTTT.